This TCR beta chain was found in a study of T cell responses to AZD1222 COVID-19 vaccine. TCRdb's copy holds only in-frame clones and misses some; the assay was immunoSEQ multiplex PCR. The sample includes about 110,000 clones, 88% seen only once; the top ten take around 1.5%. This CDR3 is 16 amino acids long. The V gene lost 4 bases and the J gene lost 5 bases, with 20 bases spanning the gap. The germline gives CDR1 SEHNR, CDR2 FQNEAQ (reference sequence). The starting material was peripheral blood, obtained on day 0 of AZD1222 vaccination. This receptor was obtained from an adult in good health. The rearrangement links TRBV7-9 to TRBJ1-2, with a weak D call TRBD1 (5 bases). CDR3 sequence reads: CASSSLTDSRLYGYTF. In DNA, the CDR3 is TGTGCCAGCAGCTCACTGACAGACTCCCGTTTATATGGCTACACCTTC.